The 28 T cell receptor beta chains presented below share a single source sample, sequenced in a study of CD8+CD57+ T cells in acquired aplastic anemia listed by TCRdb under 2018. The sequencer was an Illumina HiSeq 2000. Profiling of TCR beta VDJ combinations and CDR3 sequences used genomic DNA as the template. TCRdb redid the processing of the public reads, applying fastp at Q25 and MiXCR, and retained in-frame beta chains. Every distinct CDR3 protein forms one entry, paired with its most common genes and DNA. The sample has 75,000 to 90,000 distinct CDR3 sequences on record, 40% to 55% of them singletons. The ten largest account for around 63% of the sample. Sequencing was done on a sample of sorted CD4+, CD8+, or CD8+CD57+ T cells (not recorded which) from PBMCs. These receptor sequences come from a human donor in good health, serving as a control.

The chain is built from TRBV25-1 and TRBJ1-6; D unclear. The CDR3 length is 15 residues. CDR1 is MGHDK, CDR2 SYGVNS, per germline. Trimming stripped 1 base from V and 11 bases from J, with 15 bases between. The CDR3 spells CASSESGRFWAPLHF. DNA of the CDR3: TGTGCCAGCAGTGAATCCGGCAGGTTTTGGGCACCCCTCCACTTT.

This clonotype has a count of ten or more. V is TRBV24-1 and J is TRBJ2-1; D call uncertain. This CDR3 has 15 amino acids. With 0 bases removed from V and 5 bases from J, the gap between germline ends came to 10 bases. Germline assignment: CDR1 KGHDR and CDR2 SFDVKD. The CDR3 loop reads CATSDLRGNNNEQFF. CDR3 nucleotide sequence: TGTGCCACCAGTGATTTGCGAGGTAACAACAATGAGCAGTTCTTC.

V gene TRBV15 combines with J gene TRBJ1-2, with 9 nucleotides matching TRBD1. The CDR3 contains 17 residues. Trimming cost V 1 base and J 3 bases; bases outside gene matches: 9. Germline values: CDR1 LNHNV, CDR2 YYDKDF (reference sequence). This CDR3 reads CATSRGGGQGYYYGYTF. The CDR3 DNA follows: TGTGCCACCAGCAGAGGGGGAGGACAGGGGTATTACTATGGCTACACCTTC.

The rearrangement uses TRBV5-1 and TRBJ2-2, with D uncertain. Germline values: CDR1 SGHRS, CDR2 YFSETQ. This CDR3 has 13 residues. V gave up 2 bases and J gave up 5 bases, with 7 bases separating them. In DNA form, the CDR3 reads TGCGCCAGCAGCTTTGAGAGGACCGGGGAGCTGTTTTTT. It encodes CASSFERTGELFF. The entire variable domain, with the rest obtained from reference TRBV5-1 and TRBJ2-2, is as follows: KAGVTQTPRYLIKTRGQQVTLSCSPISGHRSVSWYQQTPGQGLQFLFEYFSETQRNKGNFPGRFSGRQFSNSRSEMNVSTLELGDSALYLCASSFERTGELFFGEGSRLTVL.

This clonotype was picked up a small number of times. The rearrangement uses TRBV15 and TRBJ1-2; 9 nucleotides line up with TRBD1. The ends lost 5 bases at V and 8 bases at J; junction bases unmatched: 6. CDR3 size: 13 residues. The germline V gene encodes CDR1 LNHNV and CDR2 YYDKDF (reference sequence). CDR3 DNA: TGTGCCACCAGCTGGGACAGGGTAGGCGGCTACACCTTC. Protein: CATSWDRVGGYTF. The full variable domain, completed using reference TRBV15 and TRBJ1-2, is DAMVIQNPRYQVTQFGKPVTLSCSQTLNHNVMYWYQQKSSQAPKLLFHYYDKDFNNEADTPDNFQSRRPNTSFCFLDIRSPGLGDTAMYLCATSWDRVGGYTFGSGTRLTVV.

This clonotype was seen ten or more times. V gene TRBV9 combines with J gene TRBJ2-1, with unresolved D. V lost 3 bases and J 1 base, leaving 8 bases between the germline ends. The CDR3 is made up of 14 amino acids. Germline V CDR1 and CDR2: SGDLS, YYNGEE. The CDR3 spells CASSGRSSYNEQFF. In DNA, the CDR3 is TGTGCCAGCAGCGGCCGGAGTTCCTACAATGAGCAGTTCTTC.

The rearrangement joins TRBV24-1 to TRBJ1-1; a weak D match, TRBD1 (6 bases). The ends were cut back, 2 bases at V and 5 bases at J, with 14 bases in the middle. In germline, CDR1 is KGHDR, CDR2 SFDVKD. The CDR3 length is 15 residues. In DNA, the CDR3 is TGTGCCACCAGTGATTCGAAAACAGGGAGAACTGAAGCTTTCTTT. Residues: CATSDSKTGRTEAFF.

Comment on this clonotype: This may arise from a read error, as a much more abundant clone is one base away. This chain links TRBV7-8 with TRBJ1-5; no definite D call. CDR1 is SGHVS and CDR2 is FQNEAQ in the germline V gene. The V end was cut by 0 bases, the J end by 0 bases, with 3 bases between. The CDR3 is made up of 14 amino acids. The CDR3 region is CASSLANSNQPQHF. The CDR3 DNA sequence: TGTGCCAGCAGCTTAGCAAATAGCAATCAGCCCCAGCATTTT.

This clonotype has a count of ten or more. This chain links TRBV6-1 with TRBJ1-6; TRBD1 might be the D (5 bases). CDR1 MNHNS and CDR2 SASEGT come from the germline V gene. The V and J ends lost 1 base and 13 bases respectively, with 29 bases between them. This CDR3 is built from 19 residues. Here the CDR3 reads CASSEVKWGRVAPISPLHF. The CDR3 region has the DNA TGTGCCAGCAGTGAAGTAAAGTGGGGCAGGGTGGCCCCTATCTCCCCCCTCCACTTT.

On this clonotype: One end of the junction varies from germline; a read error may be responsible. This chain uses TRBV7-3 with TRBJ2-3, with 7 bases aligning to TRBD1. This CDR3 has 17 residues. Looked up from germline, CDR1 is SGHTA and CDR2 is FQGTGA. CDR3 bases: TGTGCCAACAGCTTAACTAAACGACAGGGCGGTAGGGGTACGCAGTATTTT. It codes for CANSLTKRQGGRGTQYF.

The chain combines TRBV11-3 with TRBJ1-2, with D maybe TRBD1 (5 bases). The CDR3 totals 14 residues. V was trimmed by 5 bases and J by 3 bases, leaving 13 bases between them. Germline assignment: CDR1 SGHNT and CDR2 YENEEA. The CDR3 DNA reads TGTGCCAGCAGCCAGGCCCTGGGGGACTATGGCTACACCTTC. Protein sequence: CASSQALGDYGYTF. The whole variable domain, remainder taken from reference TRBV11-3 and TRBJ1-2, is EAGVVQSPRYKIIEKKQPVAFWCNPISGHNTLYWYLQNLGQGPELLIRYENEEAVDDSQLPKDRFSAERLKGVDSTLKIQPAELGDSAVYLCASSQALGDYGYTFGSGTRLTVV.

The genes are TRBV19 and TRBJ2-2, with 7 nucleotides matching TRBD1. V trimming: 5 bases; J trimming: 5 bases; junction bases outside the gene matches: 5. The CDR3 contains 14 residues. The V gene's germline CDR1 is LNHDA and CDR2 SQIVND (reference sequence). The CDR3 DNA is TGTGCCAGTAGTCGACAGGGACGGACCGGGGAGCTGTTTTTT. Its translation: CASSRQGRTGELFF.

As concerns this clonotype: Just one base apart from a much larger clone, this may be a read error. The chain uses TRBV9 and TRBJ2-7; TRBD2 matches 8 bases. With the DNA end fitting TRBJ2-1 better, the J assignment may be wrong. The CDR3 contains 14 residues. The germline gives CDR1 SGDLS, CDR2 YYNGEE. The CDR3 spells CASSVSGLVYEQFF. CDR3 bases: TGTGCCAGCAGCGTGTCGGGACTAGTCTACGAGCAGTTCTTC.

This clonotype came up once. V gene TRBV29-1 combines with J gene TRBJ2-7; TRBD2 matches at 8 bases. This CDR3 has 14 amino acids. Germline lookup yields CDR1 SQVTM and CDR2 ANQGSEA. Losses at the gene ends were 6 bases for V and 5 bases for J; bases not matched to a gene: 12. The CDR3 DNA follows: TGCAGCGTCACCGTGGGGCTAGCGGGCGACGAGCAGTACTTC. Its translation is CSVTVGLAGDEQYF.

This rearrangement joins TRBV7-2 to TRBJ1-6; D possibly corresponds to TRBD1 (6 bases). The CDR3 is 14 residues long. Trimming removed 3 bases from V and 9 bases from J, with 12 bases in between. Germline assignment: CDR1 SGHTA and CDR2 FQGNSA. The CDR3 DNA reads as TGTGCCAGCAGCTTCCGGGGACAAAGTTCACCCCTCCACTTT. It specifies CASSFRGQSSPLHF.

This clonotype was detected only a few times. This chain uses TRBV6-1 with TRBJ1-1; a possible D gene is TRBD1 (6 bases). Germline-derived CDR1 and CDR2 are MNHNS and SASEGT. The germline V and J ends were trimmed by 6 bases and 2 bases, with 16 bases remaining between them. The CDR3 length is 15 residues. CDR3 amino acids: CASSPGTPENTEAFF. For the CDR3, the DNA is TGTGCCAGCAGCCCTGGGACACCGGAAAACACTGAAGCTTTCTTT.

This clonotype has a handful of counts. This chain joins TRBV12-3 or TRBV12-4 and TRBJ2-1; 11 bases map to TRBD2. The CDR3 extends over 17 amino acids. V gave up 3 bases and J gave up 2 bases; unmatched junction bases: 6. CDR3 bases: TGTGCCAGCAGTTTGACTAGCGGGGCAAGCCCCTACAATGAGCAGTTCTTC. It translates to CASSLTSGASPYNEQFF.

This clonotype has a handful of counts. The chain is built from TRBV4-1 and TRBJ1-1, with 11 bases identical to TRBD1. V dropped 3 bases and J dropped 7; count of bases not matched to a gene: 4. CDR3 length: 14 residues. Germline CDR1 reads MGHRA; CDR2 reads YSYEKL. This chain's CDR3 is CASSHGQGAIEAFF. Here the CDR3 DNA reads TGCGCCAGCAGCCACGGACAGGGGGCCATTGAAGCTTTCTTT.

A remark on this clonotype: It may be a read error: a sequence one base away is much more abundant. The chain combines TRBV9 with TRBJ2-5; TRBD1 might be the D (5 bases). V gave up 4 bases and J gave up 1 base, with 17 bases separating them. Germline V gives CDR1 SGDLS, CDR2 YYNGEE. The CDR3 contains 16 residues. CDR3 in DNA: TGTGCCAGCAGCATAGGGGATTTGTGGGGCCAAGAGACCCAGTACTTC. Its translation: CASSIGDLWGQETQYF.

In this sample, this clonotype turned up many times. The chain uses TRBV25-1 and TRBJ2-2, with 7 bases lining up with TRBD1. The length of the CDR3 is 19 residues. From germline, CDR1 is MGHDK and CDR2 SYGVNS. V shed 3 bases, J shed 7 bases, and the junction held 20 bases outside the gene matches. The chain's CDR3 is CASSDSFVGGANHNGELFF. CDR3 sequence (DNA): TGTGCCAGCAGTGATTCGTTCGTAGGGGGCGCGAATCATAACGGGGAGCTGTTTTTT.

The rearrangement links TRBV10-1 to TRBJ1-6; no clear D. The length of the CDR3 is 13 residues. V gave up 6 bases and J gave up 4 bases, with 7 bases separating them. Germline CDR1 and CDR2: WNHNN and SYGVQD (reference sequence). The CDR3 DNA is TGCGCCAGCAGGACATCATATAATTCACCCCTCCACTTT. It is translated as CASRTSYNSPLHF.

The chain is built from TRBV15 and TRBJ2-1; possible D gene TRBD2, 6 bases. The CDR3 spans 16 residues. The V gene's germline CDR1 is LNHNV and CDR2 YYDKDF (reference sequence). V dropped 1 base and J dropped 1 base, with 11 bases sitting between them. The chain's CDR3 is CATSRAHGSSYNEQFF. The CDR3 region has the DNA TGTGCCACCAGCAGAGCCCACGGGAGTTCCTACAATGAGCAGTTCTTC.

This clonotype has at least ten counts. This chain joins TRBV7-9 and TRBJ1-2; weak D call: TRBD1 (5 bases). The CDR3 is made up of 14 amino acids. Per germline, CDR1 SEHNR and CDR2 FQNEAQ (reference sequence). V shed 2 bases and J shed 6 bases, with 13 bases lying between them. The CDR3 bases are TGTGCCAGCAGCTTAAGCCGGGGGATGGATGGCTACACCTTC. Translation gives CASSLSRGMDGYTF.

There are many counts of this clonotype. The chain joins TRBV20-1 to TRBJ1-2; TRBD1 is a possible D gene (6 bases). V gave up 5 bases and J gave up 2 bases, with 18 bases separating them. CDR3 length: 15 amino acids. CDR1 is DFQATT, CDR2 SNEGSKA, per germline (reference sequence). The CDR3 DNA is TGCAGTGCTTCCGAAGCAGGACAGCTAAACTATGGCTACACCTTC. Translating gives CSASEAGQLNYGYTF.

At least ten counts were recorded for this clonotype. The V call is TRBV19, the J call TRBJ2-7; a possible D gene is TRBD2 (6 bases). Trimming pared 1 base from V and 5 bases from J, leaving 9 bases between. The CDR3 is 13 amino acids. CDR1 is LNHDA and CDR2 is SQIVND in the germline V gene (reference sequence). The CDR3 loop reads CASSIVGGDEQYF. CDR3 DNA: TGTGCCAGTAGTATAGTAGGAGGGGACGAGCAGTACTTC.

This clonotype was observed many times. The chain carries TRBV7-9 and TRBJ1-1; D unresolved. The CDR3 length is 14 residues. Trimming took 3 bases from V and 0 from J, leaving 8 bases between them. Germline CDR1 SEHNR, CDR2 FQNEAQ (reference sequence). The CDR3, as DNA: TGTGCCAGCAGCTTCCCGGCCGTGAACACTGAAGCTTTCTTT. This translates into CASSFPAVNTEAFF.

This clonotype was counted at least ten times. The CDR3 here is CASSLSSQGANYGYTF. In DNA, the CDR3 is TGTGCCAGCAGCTTATCTTCCCAGGGGGCCAACTATGGCTACACCTTC. This sequence joins TRBV7-8 and TRBJ1-2; 8 bases are shared with TRBD1. Germline CDR1 and CDR2: SGHVS and FQNEAQ. This CDR3 is 16 amino acids long. The V gene end was trimmed by 2 bases and the J gene end by 2 bases; junction bases not matched to a gene: 7.

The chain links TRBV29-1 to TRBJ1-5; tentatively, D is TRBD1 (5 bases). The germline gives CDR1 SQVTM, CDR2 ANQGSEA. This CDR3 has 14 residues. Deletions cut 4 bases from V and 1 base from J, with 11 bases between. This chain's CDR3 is CSVGGGTSNQPQHF. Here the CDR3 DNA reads TGCAGCGTTGGGGGGGGAACAAGCAATCAGCCCCAGCATTTT.